The 26 T cell receptor beta chains presented below share a single source sample, sequenced in a study of blood T cell repertoires in COVID-19. TCRdb keeps only in-frame clones here, not all; method: immunoSEQ multiplex PCR. The sample has 300,000 to 350,000 clones, nearly 90% seen once; the top ten hold 0.8% to 1.3%. The sample taken for sequencing was peripheral blood. The receptors come from a woman in her thirties or forties with COVID-19, enrolled during active disease.

The chain is built from TRBV3-1 (or the pseudogene TRBV3-2) and TRBJ2-2; D uncertain. CDR3 length: 15 amino acids. V was cut by 1 base and J by 4 bases, with 10 bases left in between. Germline-derived CDR1 and CDR2 are LGHDT and YNNKEL (reference sequence). CDR3 residues: CASSQGVAATGELFF. In DNA form, the CDR3 reads TGTGCCAGCAGCCAAGGGGTAGCAGCCACCGGGGAGCTGTTTTTT.

The V and J genes are TRBV28 and TRBJ2-1, with 10 positions matching TRBD2. The germline V gene encodes CDR1 MDHEN and CDR2 SYDVKM. The CDR3 runs 16 residues. J was trimmed by 8 bases and V by 3 bases; bases with no gene match: 10. CDR3 protein: CASSFTPSGGAHEQFF. The CDR3 DNA follows: TGTGCCAGCAGTTTCACCCCCAGCGGGGGGGCGCATGAGCAGTTCTTC. Together with reference TRBV28 and TRBJ2-1, the CDR3 gives the full variable domain: DVKVTQSSRYLVKRTGEKVFLECVQDMDHENMFWYRQDPGLGLRLIYFSYDVKMKEKGDIPEGYSVSREKKERFSLILESASTNQTSMYLCASSFTPSGGAHEQFFGPGTRLTVL.

This clone was observed once. The J gene is TRBJ2-6, the V gene TRBV9, with D perhaps matching TRBD1 (6 bases). Germline V gene sequence: CDR1 SGDLS, CDR2 YYNGEE. The CDR3 spans 16 residues. V was shortened by 3 bases and J by 2 bases, with 12 bases between the two germline ends. CDR3 residues: CASSAGSGAGANVLTF. The CDR3 bases are TGTGCCAGCAGCGCAGGGTCAGGGGCTGGGGCCAACGTCCTGACTTTC.

This clone was seen only a few times. The genes are TRBV12-5 and TRBJ1-1, with a tentative D call TRBD1 (5 bases). This CDR3 comprises 13 residues. CDR1 and CDR2 from the germline V gene are LGHNT and FRNRAP. Trimming took off 4 bases at V and 1 base at J, with 7 bases between the two ends. The CDR3, as DNA: TGTGCTAGTGGTTGGCAGGGGAACACTGAAGCTTTCTTT. This sequence encodes CASGWQGNTEAFF.

This clone was recorded only once. This sequence joins TRBV10-3 and TRBJ2-5, with 13 bases lining up with TRBD2. V shed 2 bases and J 1 base; nucleotides not matched to a gene: 1. The CDR3 covers 16 residues. Germline loops: CDR1 ENHRY, CDR2 SYGVKD. Here the CDR3 DNA reads TGTGCCATCAGTGAGACTAGCGGGGGGGTCCAAGAGACCCAGTACTTC. Translation: CAISETSGGVQETQYF.

This sequence joins TRBV4-1 and TRBJ2-1, with 7 bases matching TRBD2. Germline V gene lookup returns CDR1 MGHRA and CDR2 YSYEKL. The V and J ends lost 0 bases and 4 bases, in that order; junction bases with no gene match: 12. The CDR3 runs 18 residues. Written as DNA, the CDR3 is TGCGCCAGCAGCCAAGAGGGGAGGGGTCTATCAAGGTACAATGAGCAGTTCTTC. Its translation: CASSQEGRGLSRYNEQFF.

The chain has TRBV9 and TRBJ2-2; 13 bases are a match to TRBD2. Germline V gives CDR1 SGDLS, CDR2 YYNGEE. CDR3 length: 17 amino acids. With V trimmed by 3 bases and J by 6 bases, 8 bases remained unmatched. The CDR3 here is CASSAKTSGGRSGELFF. DNA of the CDR3: TGTGCCAGCAGCGCCAAGACTAGCGGGGGGAGATCCGGGGAGCTGTTTTTT.

The DNA of the CDR3 is TGCGCCAGCAGCTTGCAAGCGGGGGGGCAGGATACGCAGTATTTT. It yields the protein CASSLQAGGQDTQYF. This sequence joins TRBV5-1 and TRBJ2-3, with 10 bases fitting TRBD2. This CDR3 is built from 15 residues. CDR1 is SGHRS, CDR2 YFSETQ, per germline. Losses at the gene ends were 1 base for V and 6 bases for J; bases not matched to a gene: 5.

The V call is TRBV4-1, the J call TRBJ1-1; 8 nucleotides agree with TRBD1. CDR1 is MGHRA, CDR2 YSYEKL, per germline. The CDR3 is made up of 15 amino acids. J gave up 1 base and V 4 bases, and 5 bases lay outside the gene matches. DNA of the CDR3: TGCGCCAGCAGCCGCGACGGACAGGGGAACACTGAAGCTTTCTTT. Translation gives CASSRDGQGNTEAFF.

The chain uses TRBV4-1 and TRBJ1-4, with D unresolved. V was clipped by 1 base and J by 5 bases, with 11 bases between them. The CDR3 runs 15 residues. The germline CDR1 and CDR2 sequences are MGHRA and YSYEKL. The CDR3 nucleotides read TGCGCCAGCAGCCAAGTCGGTAATTTCAATGAAAAACTGTTTTTT. This codes for CASSQVGNFNEKLFF.

The J gene is TRBJ2-1, the V gene TRBV12-1; TRBD2 was called by the table and not checked on the DNA. TRBV12-1 is described as a pseudogene. The CDR3 loop spans 19 amino acids. CDR3 sequence: CASSHPGLAGVPSYNEQFF. Written as DNA, the CDR3 is TGTGCCAGCAGTCACCCGGGACTAGCGGGAGTCCCCTCGTACAATGAGCAGTTCTTC.

V and J are TRBV18 and TRBJ1-3; no firm D call. Trimming removed 0 bases at V and 0 bases at J, with 9 bases between. The CDR3 runs 16 residues. Germline V gene data show CDR1 as KGHSH and CDR2 as LQKENI. This chain's CDR3 is CASSPPARSSGNTIYF. As DNA, the CDR3 is TGTGCCAGCTCACCACCGGCCAGAAGCTCTGGAAACACCATATATTTT.

The gene calls are TRBV30 and TRBJ1-1, with D unclear. CDR1 and CDR2 (germline): GTSNPN, SVGIG (reference sequence). CDR3 length: 14 residues. Trimming removed 7 bases at V and 3 bases at J, with 18 bases between. CDR3 region: CASSLPPGDTEAFF. The CDR3 nucleotides read TGTGCCTCCTCGCTCCCCCCTGGAGACACTGAAGCTTTCTTT.

V gene TRBV2 combines with J gene TRBJ2-7; 7 bases map to TRBD1. Germline CDR1 and CDR2: SNHLY and FYNNEI. J lost 6 bases, V lost 10 bases, and 6 bases had no gene match. The CDR3 loop spans 11 amino acids. The CDR3 protein is CAIRQGTEQYF. In DNA, the CDR3 is TGTGCCATCCGACAGGGAACCGAGCAGTACTTC.

V is TRBV7-2 and J is TRBJ2-5; D is unclear. Trimming pared 5 bases from V and 11 bases from J, leaving 9 bases between. Germline loops: CDR1 SGHTA, CDR2 FQGNSA. The CDR3 spans 10 residues. Here the CDR3 reads CASSPNTQYF. The CDR3 DNA sequence: TGTGCCAGCAGCCCCAATACACAGTACTTC. The complete variable domain, with remaining parts taken from reference TRBV7-2 and TRBJ2-5, reads GAGVSQSPSNKVTEKGKDVELRCDPISGHTALYWYRQSLGQGLEFLIYFQGNSAPDKSGLPSDRFSAERTGGSVSTLTIQRTQQEDSAVYLCASSPNTQYFGPGTRLLVL.

A few counts support this clone. The chain combines TRBV7-2 with TRBJ2-2, with 11 bases aligning to TRBD1. The V segment lost 5 bases and the J segment 0 bases; nucleotides outside the gene matches: 5. Germline V gene lookup returns CDR1 SGHTA and CDR2 FQGNSA. This CDR3 has 17 residues. The CDR3, as DNA: TGTGCCAGCAGCACGTGGACAGGGGGCGCGAACACCGGGGAGCTGTTTTTT. Protein: CASSTWTGGANTGELFF.

V gene TRBV6-2 or TRBV6-3 combines with J gene TRBJ1-4, with 7 bases matching TRBD1. The V and J ends lost 5 bases and 3 bases, in that order; junction bases with no gene match: 9. Looked up from germline, CDR1 is MNHEY and CDR2 is SVGEGT. The CDR3 length is 16 residues. CDR3 loop: CASSPLRQGPNEKLFF. In DNA, the CDR3 is TGTGCCAGCAGTCCGCTCCGACAGGGCCCTAATGAAAAACTGTTTTTT.

V usage is TRBV28 and J usage is TRBJ1-4; the D is unclear. The germline CDR1 and CDR2 sequences are MDHEN and SYDVKM. The CDR3 has 11 residues. Trimming took off 9 bases at V and 8 bases at J, with 10 bases between the two ends. CDR3 sequence reads: CASFGVEKLFF. In DNA form, the CDR3 reads TGTGCCAGTTTCGGGGTGGAAAAACTGTTTTTT. The entire variable domain, with the rest obtained from reference TRBV28 and TRBJ1-4, is as follows: DVKVTQSSRYLVKRTGEKVFLECVQDMDHENMFWYRQDPGLGLRLIYFSYDVKMKEKGDIPEGYSVSREKKERFSLILESASTNQTSMYLCASFGVEKLFFGSGTQLSVL.

The J gene is TRBJ2-2, the V gene TRBV19; tentatively, D is TRBD1 (6 bases). Germline V gives CDR1 LNHDA, CDR2 SQIVND (reference sequence). The CDR3 contains 15 residues. V lost 3 bases and J 6 bases, leaving 14 bases between the germline ends. The CDR3 region is CASSMASDRAGELFF. In DNA form, the CDR3 reads TGTGCCAGTAGTATGGCTTCGGACAGAGCCGGGGAGCTGTTTTTT.

This sequence joins TRBV11-2 and TRBJ2-3; 7 positions agree with TRBD2. Unmatched junction bases numbered 6, after V lost 0 bases and J lost 0 bases. The CDR3 runs to 17 residues. CDR1 and CDR2 (germline): SGHAT, FQNNGV. The CDR3 protein is CASSLDFLAVSTDTQYF. In DNA, the CDR3 is TGTGCCAGCAGCTTAGATTTCCTAGCGGTGAGCACAGATACGCAGTATTTT. The whole variable domain, remainder taken from reference TRBV11-2 and TRBJ2-3, is EAGVAQSPRYKIIEKRQSVAFWCNPISGHATLYWYQQILGQGPKLLIQFQNNGVVDDSQLPKDRFSAERLKGVDSTLKIQPAKLEDSAVYLCASSLDFLAVSTDTQYFGPGTRLTVL.

This chain links TRBV4-1 with TRBJ2-5, with a weak D call TRBD1 (5 bases). Per the germline V gene, CDR1 is MGHRA and CDR2 is YSYEKL. The CDR3 is 14 residues long. V was shortened by 0 bases and J by 5 bases, with 10 bases between the two germline ends. CDR3 DNA: TGCGCCAGCAGCCAAGACAGGGCAGAGGAGACCCAGTACTTC. This sequence encodes CASSQDRAEETQYF.

The chain combines TRBV28 with TRBJ2-7; 9 nucleotides match TRBD2. V was clipped by 2 bases and J by 3 bases; unmatched bases: 11. From germline, CDR1 is MDHEN and CDR2 SYDVKM. CDR3 length: 17 amino acids. CDR3 residues: CASSLSPRERGDYEQYF. CDR3 DNA sequence: TGTGCCAGCAGTTTAAGCCCCCGGGAGCGGGGGGACTACGAGCAGTACTTC.

In DNA, the CDR3 is TGTGCCAGCAGCGCCCCTGCCGGGGAGCTGTTTTTT. Translating it yields CASSAPAGELFF. The chain carries TRBV9 and TRBJ2-2; no clear D gene. The CDR3 runs 12 residues. In germline, CDR1 is SGDLS, CDR2 YYNGEE. V lost 3 bases to trimming and J lost 6 bases, with 6 bases between them.

V usage is TRBV19 and J usage is TRBJ2-6; TRBD1 agrees at 9 bases. Germline values: CDR1 LNHDA, CDR2 SQIVND (reference sequence). This CDR3 is 18 amino acids long. J gave up 3 bases and V 2 bases, and 8 bases lay outside the gene matches. CDR3 sequence (DNA): TGTGCCAGTAGTATATACGGACAGGGGTCGGTTGGGGCCAACGTCCTGACTTTC. It codes for CASSIYGQGSVGANVLTF.

The chain carries TRBV10-3 and TRBJ1-5; no definite D call. Germline CDR1 is ENHRY and CDR2 is SYGVKD. The CDR3 consists of 13 residues. The CDR3 sequence: CAGEGISNQPQHF. Written as DNA, the CDR3 is TGTGCGGGAGAAGGGATTAGCAATCAGCCCCAGCATTTT.

V is TRBV9 and J is TRBJ2-6; D is undetermined. Germline lookup yields CDR1 SGDLS and CDR2 YYNGEE. CDR3 size: 16 residues. Trimming removed 0 bases at V and 0 bases at J, with 7 bases between. The CDR3 DNA sequence: TGTGCCAGCAGCGTAGACAAGTCCTCTGGGGCCAACGTCCTGACTTTC. The encoded protein is CASSVDKSSGANVLTF.